This T cell receptor beta chain was observed in a study of T cell repertoires in cytomegalovirus infection. Study-level information: Selected CMV epitopes included recently identified HLA-C-restricted ones as well as well-studied HLA-B-restricted ones. Public TCR beta signatures provided an indication of both CMV infection and a matching HLA type.

Study observations and caveats: Across the ex vivo response, the dominant clonotypes were HLA-C-restricted CMV-specific TCR beta clonotypes.

About this clonotype itself: The antigen is unknown.

The V gene end was trimmed by 5 bases and the J gene end by 0 bases; junction bases not matched to a gene: 14. CDR1 is DFQATT and CDR2 is SNEGSKA in the germline V gene (reference sequence). This CDR3 comprises 18 residues. TCRdb itself ran the reads through MiXCR, one entry per CDR3 protein. Here the sample spans roughly 730,000 distinct CDR3 sequences, around 32% being singletons. The clonotype was recovered from a human donor in good health (CMV status not recorded). Some clones in this sample may be carry-over from other donors' samples. Source: cultured PBMCs, taken from culture after CMV antigen stimulation. V gene TRBV20-1 combines with J gene TRBJ2-7, with TRBD2 matching 12 bases. This chain's CDR3 is CSAVQTSGSAGGSYEQYF. CDR3 nucleotide sequence: TGCAGTGCTGTCCAGACTAGCGGGAGCGCCGGGGGCTCCTACGAGCAGTACTTC.